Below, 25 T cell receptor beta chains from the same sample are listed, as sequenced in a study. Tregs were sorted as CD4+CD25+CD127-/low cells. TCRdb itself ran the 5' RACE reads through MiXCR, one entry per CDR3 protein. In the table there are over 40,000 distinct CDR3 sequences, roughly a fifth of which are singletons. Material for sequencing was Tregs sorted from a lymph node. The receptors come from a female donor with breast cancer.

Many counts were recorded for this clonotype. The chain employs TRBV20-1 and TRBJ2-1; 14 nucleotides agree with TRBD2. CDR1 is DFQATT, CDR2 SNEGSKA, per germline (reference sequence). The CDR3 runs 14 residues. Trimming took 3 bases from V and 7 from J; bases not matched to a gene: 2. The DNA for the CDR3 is TGCAGTGCTAGGGGGACTAGCGGGAGAAATGAGCAGTTCTTC. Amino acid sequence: CSARGTSGRNEQFF.

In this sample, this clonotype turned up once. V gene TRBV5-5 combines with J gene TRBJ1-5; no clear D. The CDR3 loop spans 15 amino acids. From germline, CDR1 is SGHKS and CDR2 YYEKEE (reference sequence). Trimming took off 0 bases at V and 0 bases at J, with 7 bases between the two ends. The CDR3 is CASSLGIYSNQPQHF. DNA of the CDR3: TGTGCCAGCAGCTTGGGCATCTATAGCAATCAGCCCCAGCATTTT.

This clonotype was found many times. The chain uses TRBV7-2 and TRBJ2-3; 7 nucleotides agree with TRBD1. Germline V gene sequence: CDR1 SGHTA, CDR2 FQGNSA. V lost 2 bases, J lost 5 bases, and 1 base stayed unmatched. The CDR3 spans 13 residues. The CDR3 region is CASSLRDRDTQYF. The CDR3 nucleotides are TGTGCCAGCAGCTTACGGGACAGAGATACGCAGTATTTT. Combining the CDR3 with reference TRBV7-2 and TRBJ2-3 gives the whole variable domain GAGVSQSPSNKVTEKGKDVELRCDPISGHTALYWYRQSLGQGLEFLIYFQGNSAPDKSGLPSDRFSAERTGGSVSTLTIQRTQQEDSAVYLCASSLRDRDTQYFGPGTRLTVL.

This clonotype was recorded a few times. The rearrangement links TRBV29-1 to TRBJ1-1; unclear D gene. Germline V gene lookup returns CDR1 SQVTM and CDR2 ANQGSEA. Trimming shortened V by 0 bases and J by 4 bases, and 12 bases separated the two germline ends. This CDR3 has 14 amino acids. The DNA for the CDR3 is TGCAGCGTTGAAGATCTGTTCCCCAGCACTGAAGCTTTCTTT. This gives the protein CSVEDLFPSTEAFF. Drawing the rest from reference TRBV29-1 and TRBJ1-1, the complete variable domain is SAVISQKPSRDICQRGTSLTIQCQVDSQVTMMFWYRQQPGQSLTLIATANQGSEATYESGFVIDKFPISRPNLTFSTLTVSNMSPEDSSIYLCSVEDLFPSTEAFFGQGTRLTVV.

The CDR3 DNA sequence: TGCGCCAGCAGCCGCGGGACAGGACCATCCTACGAGCAGTACTTC. Residues: CASSRGTGPSYEQYF. This sequence joins TRBV4-1 and TRBJ2-7, with 8 bases aligning to TRBD1. CDR3 length: 15 residues. The trim removed 4 bases at V and 1 base at J, leaving 6 bases unmatched. Per the germline V gene, CDR1 is MGHRA and CDR2 is YSYEKL.

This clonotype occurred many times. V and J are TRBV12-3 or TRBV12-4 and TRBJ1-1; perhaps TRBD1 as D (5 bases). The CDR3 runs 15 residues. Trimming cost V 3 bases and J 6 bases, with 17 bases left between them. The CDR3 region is CASSFLTGLSPEAFF. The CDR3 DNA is TGTGCCAGCAGTTTTTTAACAGGCCTAAGTCCTGAAGCTTTCTTT.

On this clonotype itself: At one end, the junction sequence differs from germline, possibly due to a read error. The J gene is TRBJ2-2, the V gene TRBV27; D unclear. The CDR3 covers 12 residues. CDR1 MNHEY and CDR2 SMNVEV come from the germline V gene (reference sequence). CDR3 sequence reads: CACSPETGELFF. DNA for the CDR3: TGTGCCTGCAGTCCCGAAACCGGGGAGCTGTTTTTT.

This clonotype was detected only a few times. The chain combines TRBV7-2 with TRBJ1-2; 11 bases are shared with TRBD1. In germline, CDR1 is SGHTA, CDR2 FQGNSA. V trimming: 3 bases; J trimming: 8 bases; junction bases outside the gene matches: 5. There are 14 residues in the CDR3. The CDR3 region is CASSFGQGAIGYTF. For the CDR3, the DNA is TGTGCCAGCAGCTTTGGACAGGGGGCGATCGGCTACACCTTC.

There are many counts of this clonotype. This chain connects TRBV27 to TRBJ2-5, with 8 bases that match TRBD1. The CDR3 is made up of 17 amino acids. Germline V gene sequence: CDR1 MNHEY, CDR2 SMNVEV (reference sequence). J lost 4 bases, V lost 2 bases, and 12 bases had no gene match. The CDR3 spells CASSLKGRGLRAETQYF. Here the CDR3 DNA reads TGTGCCAGCAGTTTAAAGGGCAGGGGGCTAAGAGCAGAGACCCAGTACTTC.

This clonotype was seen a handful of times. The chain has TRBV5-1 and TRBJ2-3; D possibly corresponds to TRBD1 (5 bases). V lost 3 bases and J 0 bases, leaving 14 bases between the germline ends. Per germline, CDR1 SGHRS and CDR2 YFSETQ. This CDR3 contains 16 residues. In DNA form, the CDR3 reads TGCGCCAGCAGCTCTCCCGACAGAGCTAGCACAGATACGCAGTATTTT. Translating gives CASSSPDRASTDTQYF.

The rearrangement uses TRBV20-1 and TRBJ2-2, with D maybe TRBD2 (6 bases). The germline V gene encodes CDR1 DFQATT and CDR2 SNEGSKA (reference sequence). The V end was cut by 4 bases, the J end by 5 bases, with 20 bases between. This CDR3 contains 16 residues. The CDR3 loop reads CSAKGRLTGETGELFF. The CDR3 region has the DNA TGCAGTGCTAAAGGTAGGTTAACGGGAGAGACCGGGGAGCTGTTTTTT.

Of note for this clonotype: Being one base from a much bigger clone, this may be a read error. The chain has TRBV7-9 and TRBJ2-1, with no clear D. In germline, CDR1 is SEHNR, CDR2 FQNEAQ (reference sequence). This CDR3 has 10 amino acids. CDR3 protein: CASSFNEQLF. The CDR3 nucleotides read TGTGCCAGCAGCTTCAATGAGCAGCTCTTC.

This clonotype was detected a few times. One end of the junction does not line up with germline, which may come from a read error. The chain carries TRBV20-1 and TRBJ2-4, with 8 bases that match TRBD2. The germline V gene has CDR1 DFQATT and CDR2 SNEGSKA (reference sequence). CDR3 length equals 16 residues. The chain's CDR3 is CGARVPGAGVKNIQYF. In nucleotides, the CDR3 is TGCGGTGCTAGAGTCCCAGGAGCGGGAGTCAAAAACATTCAGTACTTC.

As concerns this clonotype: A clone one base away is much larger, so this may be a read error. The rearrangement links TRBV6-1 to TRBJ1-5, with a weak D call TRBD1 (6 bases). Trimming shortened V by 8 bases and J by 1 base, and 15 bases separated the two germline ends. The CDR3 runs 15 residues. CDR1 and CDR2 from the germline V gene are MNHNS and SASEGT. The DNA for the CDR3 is TGTGCCAGCTCGCCCAGGACAGTGAGCAATCAGCCCCAGCATTTT. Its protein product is CASSPRTVSNQPQHF.

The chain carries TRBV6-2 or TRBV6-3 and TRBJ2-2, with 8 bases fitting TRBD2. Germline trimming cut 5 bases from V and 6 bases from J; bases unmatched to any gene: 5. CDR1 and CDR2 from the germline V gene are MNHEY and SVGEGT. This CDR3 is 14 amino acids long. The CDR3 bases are TGTGCCAGCAGTGACCGGACTAGCCCCGGGGAGCTGTTTTTT. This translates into CASSDRTSPGELFF.

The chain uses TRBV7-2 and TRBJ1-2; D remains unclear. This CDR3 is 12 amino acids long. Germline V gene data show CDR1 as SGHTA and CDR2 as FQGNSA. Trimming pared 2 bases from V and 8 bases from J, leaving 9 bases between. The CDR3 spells CASSLRLSGYTF. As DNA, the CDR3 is TGTGCCAGCAGCTTAAGACTTTCGGGCTACACCTTC.

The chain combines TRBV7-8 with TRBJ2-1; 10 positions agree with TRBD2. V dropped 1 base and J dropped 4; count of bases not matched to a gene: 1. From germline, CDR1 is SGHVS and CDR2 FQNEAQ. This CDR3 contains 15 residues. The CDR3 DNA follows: TGTGCCAGCAGCTTAGAACTAGCGGGATACAATGAGCAGTTCTTC. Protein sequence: CASSLELAGYNEQFF.

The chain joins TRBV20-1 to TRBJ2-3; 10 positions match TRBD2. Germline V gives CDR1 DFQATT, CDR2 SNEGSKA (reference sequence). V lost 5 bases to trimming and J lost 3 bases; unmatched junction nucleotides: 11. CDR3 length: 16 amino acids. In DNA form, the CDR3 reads TGCAGTGCTGGAGTCCTCAAAGCGGGAGGGACAGATACGCAGTATTTT. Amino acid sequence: CSAGVLKAGGTDTQYF.

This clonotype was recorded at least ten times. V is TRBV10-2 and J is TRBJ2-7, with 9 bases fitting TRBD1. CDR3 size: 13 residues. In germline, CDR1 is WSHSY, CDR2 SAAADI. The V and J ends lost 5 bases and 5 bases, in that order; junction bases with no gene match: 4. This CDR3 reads CASSRDRAHEQYF. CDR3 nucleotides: TGCGCCAGCAGTCGGGACAGGGCCCACGAGCAGTACTTC.

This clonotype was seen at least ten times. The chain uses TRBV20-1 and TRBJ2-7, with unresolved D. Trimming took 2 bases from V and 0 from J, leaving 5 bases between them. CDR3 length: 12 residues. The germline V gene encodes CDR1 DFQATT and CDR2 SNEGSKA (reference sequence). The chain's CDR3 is CSARWFSYEQYF. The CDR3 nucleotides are TGCAGTGCTAGATGGTTCTCCTACGAGCAGTACTTC.

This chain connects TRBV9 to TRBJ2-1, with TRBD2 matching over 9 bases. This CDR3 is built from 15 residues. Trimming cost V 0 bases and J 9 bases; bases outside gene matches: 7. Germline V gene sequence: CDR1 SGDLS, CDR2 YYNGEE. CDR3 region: CASSVGAGGVTEQFF. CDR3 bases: TGTGCCAGCAGCGTAGGGGCGGGAGGGGTCACTGAGCAGTTCTTC.

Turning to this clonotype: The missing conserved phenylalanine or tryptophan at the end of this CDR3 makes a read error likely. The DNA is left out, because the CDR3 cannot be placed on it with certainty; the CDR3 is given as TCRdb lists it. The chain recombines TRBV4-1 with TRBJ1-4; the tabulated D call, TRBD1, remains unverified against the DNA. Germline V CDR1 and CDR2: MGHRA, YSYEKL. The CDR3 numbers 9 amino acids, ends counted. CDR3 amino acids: CASSLRDSG.

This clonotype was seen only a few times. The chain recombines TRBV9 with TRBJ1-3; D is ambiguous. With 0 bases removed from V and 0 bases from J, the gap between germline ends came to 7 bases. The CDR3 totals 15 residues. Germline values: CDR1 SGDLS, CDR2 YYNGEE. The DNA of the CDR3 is TGTGCCAGCAGCGTAGGCGCTGTCTCTGGAAACACCATATATTTT. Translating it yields CASSVGAVSGNTIYF.

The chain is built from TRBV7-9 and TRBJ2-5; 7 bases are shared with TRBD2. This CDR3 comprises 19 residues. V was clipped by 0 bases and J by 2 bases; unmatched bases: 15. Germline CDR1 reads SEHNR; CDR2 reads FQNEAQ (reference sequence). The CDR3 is CASSLAFGVGGAGQETQYF. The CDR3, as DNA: TGTGCCAGCAGCTTAGCCTTTGGTGTCGGGGGAGCGGGACAAGAGACCCAGTACTTC.

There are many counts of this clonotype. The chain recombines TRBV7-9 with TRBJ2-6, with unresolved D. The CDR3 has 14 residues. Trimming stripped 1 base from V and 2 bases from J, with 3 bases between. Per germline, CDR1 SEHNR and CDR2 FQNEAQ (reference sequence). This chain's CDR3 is CASSLVAGANVLTF. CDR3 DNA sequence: TGTGCCAGCAGCTTAGTCGCTGGGGCCAACGTCCTGACTTTC.